This TCR gamma chain was recovered during a study of Vδ1+ human thymocytes. Findings and limits, study-wide: Highly polyclonal TRG and TRD repertoires with Gaussian CDR3 length distributions appeared in thymus. Around 18% of thymic delta-chain sequences were Vdelta2, with few Vdelta3, unlike blood Vdelta1+ controls.

Sequences come from RNA converted to cDNA by reverse transcription. The CDR3 regions were amplified by multiplex PCR from V-gene primers to a constant-region primer. TCRdb re-called the multiplex PCR reads via CATT. Here the sample spans tens of thousands of gamma-chain clones, roughly an eighth being singletons. This clone turned up a few times. Its antigen is still unknown. The CDR3 length is 12 residues. After removal of 3 bases from V and 6 bases from J, the junction contained 5 bases not matched to a gene. Germline lookup yields CDR1 GITISATS and CDR2 ISYDGTV (reference sequence). Sequenced sample: Vdelta1+ gamma-delta thymocytes from the thymus. This sample's subset: FACS-sorted CD3+ TCRalphabeta- TCRVdelta1+ TCRVdelta2- thymocytes. V and J are TRGV9 and TRGJ1 or TRGJ2. The source is a child less than two years old who had congenital heart surgery. The CDR3 bases are TGTGCCTTGTGGGAGCCGGGTTATAAGAAACTCTTT. Amino acids: CALWEPGYKKLF.